The next 11 T cell receptor beta chains were all read from a single sample in a study of T-cell reconstitution after alpha-beta-depleted transplantation in children. Unique molecular identifiers were incorporated into the prepared TCRbeta library. TCRdb recomputed calls from the PCR reads with MiXCR, one row per CDR3 protein. The data contain about 250,000 distinct CDR3 sequences, 20% to 30% of them singletons. Sequencing was performed on PBMCs, mostly from graft donor cells, taken 360 days after TCRalphabeta/CD19-depleted stem cell transplant. The receptors here all came from a female patient aged 2-10 years who had a stem cell transplant for congenital amegakaryocytic thrombocytopenia, so the T cells may come from the graft donor.

This clonotype was seen a few times. The germline gene is not matched at one end of the junction; a read error may be the cause. The rearrangement uses TRBV2 and TRBJ2-7; 7 bases map to TRBD2. CDR1 and CDR2 from the germline V gene are SNHLY and FYNNEI. This CDR3 is built from 14 residues. In nucleotides, the CDR3 is TGTGCCAGCAGTGTCGGGGGGAGAGGGTCCCTGGACAACTTC. Translating it yields CASSVGGRGSLDNF.

The chain couples TRBV27 to TRBJ2-1; D perhaps matches TRBD2 (5 bases). V was pared by 7 bases and J by 4 bases, with 17 bases between. The CDR3 is 15 residues long. Germline V gene sequence: CDR1 MNHEY, CDR2 SMNVEV (reference sequence). Here the CDR3 DNA reads TGTGCCAGCAAGAGATTCGGGGTCCCTTACAATGAGCAGTTCTTC. Its translation: CASKRFGVPYNEQFF.

The rearrangement uses TRBV7-9 and TRBJ1-6, with D possibly matching TRBD1 (6 bases). CDR1 and CDR2 (germline): SEHNR, FQNEAQ (reference sequence). V lost 3 bases and J lost 3, with 15 bases in between. The CDR3 sequence is 17 residues long. CDR3 protein: CASSFRTVLGYNSPLHF. The DNA of the CDR3 is TGTGCCAGCAGCTTCCGGACAGTCCTGGGCTATAATTCACCCCTCCACTTT.

In this sample, this clonotype turned up many times. The chain couples TRBV24-1 to TRBJ2-7; TRBD1 aligns across 8 bases. The CDR3 sequence is 15 residues long. V lost 2 bases, J lost 2 bases, and 4 bases stayed unmatched. Germline CDR1 KGHDR, CDR2 SFDVKD. The CDR3: CATSDSGQGAYEQYF. As DNA, the CDR3 is TGTGCCACCAGTGATTCTGGACAGGGAGCCTACGAGCAGTACTTC.

This clonotype turned up a few times. V usage is TRBV7-9 and J usage is TRBJ1-1; a weak D match, TRBD1 (5 bases). Trimming took 2 bases from V and 5 from J, leaving 12 bases between them. The CDR3 runs 14 residues. Looked up from germline, CDR1 is SEHNR and CDR2 is FQNEAQ (reference sequence). CDR3 DNA: TGTGCCAGCAGCTTACCTATCGGGGGGACTGAAGCTTTCTTT. Translating gives CASSLPIGGTEAFF.

This clonotype appeared a few times. The junction shows a germline mismatch at one end, possibly a read error. The chain joins TRBV7-9 to TRBJ2-1; D gene uncertain. CDR3 size: 10 residues. Germline CDR1 reads SEHNR; CDR2 reads FQNEAQ (reference sequence). The CDR3 sequence: CASPPNAQFF. For the CDR3, the DNA is TGTGCCAGTCCGCCTAATGCGCAGTTCTTC.

This clonotype was observed a handful of times. CDR3 residues: CASSYSLAGGGNEQFF. The CDR3 region has the DNA TGTGCCAGCAGTTACTCACTAGCGGGAGGCGGGAATGAGCAGTTCTTC. V gene TRBV6-2 or TRBV6-3 combines with J gene TRBJ2-1; 12 nucleotides align to TRBD2. The CDR3 is 16 amino acids. Trimming took 0 bases from V and 7 from J; bases not matched to a gene: 4. Germline V gene lookup returns CDR1 MNHEY and CDR2 SVGEGT.

This clonotype was detected a few times. The CDR3 sequence is CSARDYATGVFSEQFF. As DNA, the CDR3 is TGCAGTGCTAGAGATTATGCTACAGGGGTATTCAGTGAGCAGTTCTTC. The rearrangement joins TRBV20-1 to TRBJ2-1; 7 bases are shared with TRBD1. Germline values: CDR1 DFQATT, CDR2 SNEGSKA (reference sequence). This CDR3 spans 16 amino acids. Trimming cost V 0 bases and J 9 bases; bases outside gene matches: 14.

J is TRBJ2-7 and V is TRBV20-1; D possibly corresponds to TRBD1 (6 bases). Germline CDR1 and CDR2: DFQATT and SNEGSKA (reference sequence). This CDR3 is 14 amino acids long. The V end was cut by 6 bases, the J end by 1 base, with 16 bases between. The CDR3 bases are TGCAGTGCCAACAGGGTAAGCAGATCCTACGAGCAGTACTTC. Translation: CSANRVSRSYEQYF.

The chain links TRBV24-1 to TRBJ2-1; 9 nucleotides match TRBD1. V gave up 6 bases and J gave up 3 bases; unmatched junction bases: 5. CDR1 and CDR2 (germline): KGHDR, SFDVKD. The CDR3 sequence is 15 residues long. The CDR3 bases are TGTGCCACCAGTACCGGGACAGGGCGCTACAATGAGCAGTTCTTC. Translated, it gives CATSTGTGRYNEQFF.

This clonotype was observed a handful of times. Without the conserved terminal phenylalanine or tryptophan, this CDR3 likely stems from a read error. This chain connects TRBV18 to TRBJ1-1, with D possibly TRBD1 on 5 matching bases. Trimming shortened V by 3 bases and J by 6 bases, and 14 bases separated the two germline ends. The CDR3 contains 14 residues. CDR1 is KGHSH and CDR2 is LQKENI in the germline V gene. In DNA, the CDR3 is TGTGCCAGCTCACCTGTCGACAGTAGGGCTGAAGCTTTCTAT. Its protein is CASSPVDSRAEAFY.